What follows are 17 T cell receptor beta chains derived from one specimen sequenced in a study of human T cells and chemical hapten exposure. Sample time point: pre-sensitization, week 0. Noted treatment: therapeutic diphenylcyclopropenone sensitization with weekly scalp DPC. The template was total RNA from unfractionated whole blood. MiXCR, applied by TCRdb to the RACE reads, yields one record per CDR3 protein. The sample yields about 55,000 distinct CDR3 sequences, 8.5% to 10% seen once. Here the sequenced sample was whole blood, taken in connection with sensitization to the hapten diphenylcyclopropenone (DPC). The receptors come from a woman younger than 45 with alopecia areata. Some clones in this sample may be carry-over from other donors' samples.

This sequence joins TRBV3-1 and TRBJ2-3; the match to TRBD2 covers 9 bases. The CDR3 is 15 residues long. The V and J ends lost 1 base and 7 bases, in that order; junction bases with no gene match: 6. Germline CDR1 reads LGHDT; CDR2 reads YNNKEL (reference sequence). This chain's CDR3 is CASSQGGGAWNTQYF. The CDR3 DNA sequence: TGTGCCAGCAGCCAAGGCGGGGGGGCCTGGAATACGCAGTATTTT.

In its sample, this clonotype was seen a few times. The chain links TRBV7-9 to TRBJ2-4; D is uncertain. Trimming stripped 4 bases from V and 8 bases from J, with 12 bases between. The V gene's germline CDR1 is SEHNR and CDR2 FQNEAQ (reference sequence). The CDR3 has 13 amino acids. CDR3 amino acids: CASSSDPTDIQYF. CDR3 DNA sequence: TGTGCCAGCAGCTCCGACCCGACGGACATTCAGTACTTC.

This clonotype was seen repeatedly, ten times or more. The V and J genes are TRBV9 and TRBJ1-1; D gene ambiguous. The germline gives CDR1 SGDLS, CDR2 YYNGEE. This CDR3 contains 13 residues. V lost 3 bases and J 3 bases, leaving 9 bases between the germline ends. This CDR3 is CASSEADDTEAFF. The DNA for the CDR3 is TGTGCCAGCAGCGAGGCAGATGACACTGAAGCTTTCTTT.

There are a few counts of this clonotype. The rearrangement uses TRBV12-3 or TRBV12-4 and TRBJ2-1, with TRBD2 identical over 10 bases. J lost 4 bases, V lost 7 bases, and 4 bases had no gene match. The CDR3 loop spans 14 amino acids. This CDR3 is CASTERGGYNEQFF. In nucleotides, the CDR3 is TGTGCCAGCACCGAGCGGGGGGGTTACAATGAGCAGTTCTTC.

This clonotype was seen more than once but under ten times. V gene TRBV7-8 combines with J gene TRBJ1-4; the match to TRBD1 covers 8 bases. Germline-derived CDR1 and CDR2 are SGHVS and FQNEAQ. V shed 1 base and J 10 bases; nucleotides not matched to a gene: 8. The CDR3 spans 15 residues. The DNA of the CDR3 is TGTGCCAGCAGCTTAGTGCGGACAGGGACTAGAAAACTGTTTTTT. Translating it yields CASSLVRTGTRKLFF. Filled out from reference TRBV7-8 and TRBJ1-4, the complete variable domain reads GAGVSQSPRYKVAKRGQDVALRCDPISGHVSLFWYQQALGQGPEFLTYFQNEAQLDKSGLPSDRFFAERPEGSVSTLKIQRTQQEDSAVYLCASSLVRTGTRKLFFGSGTQLSVL.

This clonotype was seen ten or more times. V gene TRBV9 combines with J gene TRBJ2-7, with 7 bases aligning to TRBD1. V shed 4 bases and J 2 bases; nucleotides not matched to a gene: 6. The CDR3 extends over 14 amino acids. Germline loops: CDR1 SGDLS, CDR2 YYNGEE. The CDR3 is CASSTGQPTYEQYF. CDR3 coding DNA: TGTGCCAGCAGCACGGGACAGCCTACCTACGAGCAGTACTTC.

This clonotype was seen a handful of times. V usage is TRBV18 and J usage is TRBJ1-4; TRBD1 agrees at 12 bases. This CDR3 has 16 residues. Germline trimming cut 1 base from V and 5 bases from J; bases unmatched to any gene: 2. Germline CDR1 and CDR2: KGHSH and LQKENI. The DNA of the CDR3 is TGTGCCAGCTCACCACGGGACAGGGGGCACAATGAAAAACTGTTTTTT. Its translation: CASSPRDRGHNEKLFF.

The V gene is TRBV28, the J gene TRBJ1-5; 7 bases agree with TRBD1. This CDR3 is built from 14 residues. Germline V gene data show CDR1 as MDHEN and CDR2 as SYDVKM. V dropped 8 bases and J dropped 7; count of bases not matched to a gene: 11. The CDR3 region has the DNA TGTGCCAGCCTTAGACAGGGTGAAGTCCAGCCCCAGCATTTT. Translated, it gives CASLRQGEVQPQHF.

With regard to this clonotype: Being one base from a much bigger clone, this may be a read error. V is TRBV28 and J is TRBJ1-5; D possibly corresponds to TRBD1 (6 bases). The ends were cut back, 6 bases at V and 6 bases at J, with 21 bases in the middle. The CDR3 totals 16 residues. Germline V CDR1 and CDR2: MDHEN, SYDVKM. CDR3: CASSSGRDRGGQPQHF. The DNA of the CDR3 is TGTGCCAGCAGCAGTGGAAGGGACCGAGGGGGTCAGCCCCAGCATTTT. Looking up the rest from reference TRBV28 and TRBJ1-5 gives the full variable domain: DVKVTQSSRYLVKRTGEKVFLECVQDMDHENMFWYRQDPGLGLRLIYFSYDVKMKEKGDIPEGYSVSREKKERFSLILESASTNQTSMYLCASSSGRDRGGQPQHFGDGTRLSIL.

This sequence joins TRBV2 and TRBJ1-2; D perhaps matches TRBD1 (5 bases). From germline, CDR1 is SNHLY and CDR2 FYNNEI. V was pared by 6 bases and J by 0 bases, with 11 bases between. The CDR3 runs to 14 residues. CDR3 sequence (DNA): TGTGCCAGCAGCGTAGGGGTGGCTAACTATGGCTACACCTTC. Protein: CASSVGVANYGYTF.

This clonotype showed up many times. This chain joins TRBV29-1 and TRBJ2-3; D is uncertain. The CDR3 contains 13 residues. From germline, CDR1 is SQVTM and CDR2 ANQGSEA. Trimming shortened V by 7 bases and J by 4 bases, and 15 bases separated the two germline ends. CDR3 sequence reads: CSAPSDGPDTQYF. CDR3 coding DNA: TGCAGCGCTCCCTCTGATGGGCCAGATACGCAGTATTTT.

This clonotype was seen more than once but under ten times. The genes are TRBV6-6 and TRBJ1-5; the D is unclear. The CDR3 runs 14 residues. Germline assignment: CDR1 MNHNY and CDR2 SVGAGI (reference sequence). The ends were cut back, 0 bases at V and 4 bases at J, with 7 bases in the middle. CDR3 DNA: TGTGCCAGCAGTTACTCGGGCATGAATCAGCCCCAGCATTTT. Its protein is CASSYSGMNQPQHF.

This clonotype appeared many times. This chain uses TRBV2 with TRBJ2-3; 8 bases fit TRBD2. Trimming cost V 5 bases and J 2 bases; bases outside gene matches: 9. The germline gives CDR1 SNHLY, CDR2 FYNNEI. This CDR3 is 16 amino acids long. CDR3 nucleotide sequence: TGTGCCAGCAGTCTCCAGTCGGGGGGGACCACAGATACGCAGTATTTT. Translation gives CASSLQSGGTTDTQYF.

The chain employs TRBV6-2 or TRBV6-3 and TRBJ1-1, with TRBD1 as a possible D gene (6 bases). The CDR3 length is 13 residues. Per germline, CDR1 MNHEY and CDR2 SVGEGT. The germline V and J ends were trimmed by 8 bases and 5 bases, with 15 bases remaining between them. The CDR3 spells CASRTDPWTEAFF. Here the CDR3 DNA reads TGTGCCAGCCGGACAGACCCATGGACTGAAGCTTTCTTT.

This clonotype was detected only a few times. The genes are TRBV6-6 and TRBJ2-7; maybe TRBD2 (6 bases). In germline, CDR1 is MNHNY, CDR2 SVGAGI (reference sequence). CDR3 size: 14 residues. The V end was cut by 8 bases, the J end by 2 bases, with 16 bases between. CDR3 region: CASQGGAMTYEQYF. CDR3 nucleotide sequence: TGTGCCAGCCAAGGCGGGGCTATGACCTACGAGCAGTACTTC.

This clonotype showed up many times. The rearrangement joins TRBV7-2 to TRBJ2-5, with D tentatively TRBD1 (5 bases). Germline CDR1 SGHTA, CDR2 FQGNSA. The CDR3 contains 15 residues. The V gene lost 4 bases and the J gene lost 5 bases, with 17 bases spanning the gap. CDR3 DNA sequence: TGTGCCAGCAGCTCCTCTCCAGGGCCGTGGGAGACCCAGTACTTC. Translation gives CASSSSPGPWETQYF.

This clonotype was detected a few times. V usage is TRBV9 and J usage is TRBJ2-3; 11 bases are a match to TRBD2. The junction had 1 base not matched to a gene; V was cut back by 3 bases and J by 1 base. Per germline, CDR1 SGDLS and CDR2 YYNGEE. This CDR3 has 15 residues. The CDR3 bases are TGTGCCAGCAGCGCGACTAGCGGGGGCACAGATACGCAGTATTTT. This encodes CASSATSGGTDTQYF. The variable domain in full, completed from reference TRBV9 and TRBJ2-3, reads DSGVTQTPKHLITATGQRVTLRCSPRSGDLSVYWYQQSLDQGLQFLIQYYNGEERAKGNILERFSAQQFPDLHSELNLSSLELGDSALYFCASSATSGGTDTQYFGPGTRLTVL.